This TCR beta chain is from a study of blood T cell repertoires in COVID-19. Whole-study context: Italy, Spain and the United States were the sources of the convalescent and acute COVID-19 samples. Sources were T cells, B-cell-depleted T cells, or PBMCs; the material itself was cDNA or gDNA.

Per the authors' pipeline: Researchers report that nucleated cell counts were estimated from reference gene primer amplification. Generated by immunoSEQ multiplex PCR, the TCRdb table keeps only in-frame clones and is missing some. V and J calls and clone size are given by that table; D and trimming were obtained from the DNA. There are about 170,000 clones in the sample; around 86% occur only once, and roughly 7.3% lies in the top ten. The sample holds one count of this clone. Germline CDR1 reads SGHDN; CDR2 reads FVKESK. This CDR3 is built from 14 residues. The V and J ends lost 4 bases and 4 bases respectively, with 11 bases between them.

The chain joins TRBV14 to TRBJ1-3, with a possible D match to TRBD1 (6 bases). The receptor was derived from an elderly woman in a cohort sampled during active or convalescent COVID-19. The sequencing sample was made of peripheral blood. CDR3 sequence: CASSPRGGGNTIYF. In DNA form, the CDR3 reads TGTGCCAGCAGCCCCCGTGGGGGCGGAAACACCATATATTTT. Variable domain in full (rest from reference TRBV14 and TRBJ1-3): EAGVTQFPSHSVIEKGQTVTLRCDPISGHDNLYWYRRVMGKEIKFLLHFVKESKQDESGMPNNRFLAERTGGTYSTLKVQPAELEDSGVYFCASSPRGGGNTIYFGEGSWLTVV.